The subject of this entry is one T cell receptor (beta chain). Which antigen it targets is not known. No base quality values were provided; no much bigger clone lies one nucleotide off. The treatment or condition label of this sample denotes: approximately 9-day PBMC culture with coronavirus spike peptide pools or control peptides (ViraFEST assay). To expand antigen-specific T cells with peptide pools and then pick out the expanded clonotypes through TCR sequencing, the study relied on the ViraFEST assay. Negative nucleocapsid antibody tests before and after vaccination confirmed that the healthy vaccine recipients had no prior SARS-CoV-2 infection. Each well held 2.2 million or so PBMCs cultured with 9 to 10 ug/ml peptide pools in IMDM containing around 5.5% human AB serum and around 10 IU/ml IL-2. On days 3 and 7, half of the culture medium was replaced with fresh IL-2-containing medium. Once the cells had been in culture for 10 days, the EasySep CD4+ T cell isolation kit was used to isolate CD4+ T cells by negative selection. Ficoll-Paque Plus gradient centrifugation was used to isolate PBMCs from whole blood, and the isolated PBMCs were then either used fresh or cryopreserved at -140C. Triplicate wells were generally used for each culture condition.

The CDR3 has 15 amino acids, counting the end cysteine and phenylalanine. The retained sequence is limited to the CDR3, 45 bases, with the frame set at the first base. V is shortened by 2 bases, J by 5 bases, and the region joining them spans 15 bases. CDR1 and CDR2 are read off the germline V gene as SNHLY and FYNNEI. The sample belongs to a study of vaccination and CD4 T cells after COVID-19 (dated by TCRdb to 2021 to 2024). About the full investigation: Six males and four females were included in the convalescent cohort, with two Hispanic individuals, seven Caucasians, two Asians and one multiracial person represented. Two doses of either the Pfizer-BioNTech BNT162b2 vaccine (n=8) or the Moderna mRNA-1273 vaccine (n=2) were administered to participants. Post-COVID blood samples were collected from convalescent patients a median of roughly 100 days after diagnosis, with a range of about 30 to 161 days. Post-vaccine blood samples were collected a median of about 69 days after the second vaccine dose, ranging from about 14 to 241 days. Overlapping spike peptide pools from SARS-CoV-2 and from the common cold coronaviruses HCoV-NL63, HCoV-OC43 and HCoV-229E were used as culture stimuli. Control cultures used a CEFX viral epitope pool as positive control, an HIV-1 Nef peptide pool as negative control, or no peptide. The spike-specific CD4+ TCR repertoire was compared before and after mRNA vaccination in about nine COVID-19 convalescent patients and several infection-naive healthy vaccine recipients.

Study-level results and caveats: In convalescent patients, a median 86.3% of post-vaccine SARS-CoV-2-reactive clones were detected only after vaccination, and vaccine-specific priming was suggested by this finding. Nearly all vaccine-specific clones in convalescent patients (304 of 307) were mono-reactive for SARS-CoV-2 spike rather than cross-reactive with common cold coronaviruses. The study included relatively few convalescent patients and did not analyze early timepoints after natural infection. An increase in the median number of SARS-CoV-2-reactive clonotypes from 21 after infection to a few dozen after vaccination was observed, but the change was not found to be significant.

Libraries were prepared through PCR. DNA from cultured CD4+ T cells underwent TCR sequencing with the Oncomine TCR Beta short-read assay at the Johns Hopkins FTIC core. The QIAamp micro DNA kit was used to extract genomic DNA from the cultured CD4+ T cells. Oncomine TCR Beta libraries made from cultured CD4+ T cells were pooled using unique dual indexes and sequenced on an Illumina iSeq 100. Per the source publication's procedure: Non-productive sequences were removed, and CDR3s that did not start with C, did not end with F or W, or were shorter than 7 amino acids were discarded. Antigen-specific clonotypes were identified with the MANAFEST web application by comparing peptide-stimulated wells with reference and other culture wells. For a clone to be called positive, the clone needed an FDR below 0.05, an odds ratio above 5, and a productive frequency above 0.1% in at least two of three replicate wells. A clonotype was classed as cross-reactive if the clonotype showed significant expansion both in SARS-CoV-2 spike wells and in at least one common cold coronavirus spike condition. CDR3 homology was assessed with Levenshtein distances (stringdist) and unrooted phylogenetic trees (ape) in R version 3.6.1. The public reads were run again by TCRdb, first through fastp at Q25 and then through MiXCR, and only productive beta chains were kept. Rows with a matching CDR3 protein are joined into one entry that keeps the most common DNA and genes. The V and J calls shown here were made by TCRdb, not taken from the authors' results. In all, the sample holds around 13,000 distinct CDR3 sequences, and about 70% of those were seen once. The ten largest make up 8.1% of the sample.

The V and J segments used are TRBV2 and TRBJ2-5; the D gene is perhaps TRBD1 or TRBD2, as each covers 5 bases. The TCR sequence derives from a human donor who received a COVID-19 vaccine. The material sequenced was CD4+ T cells from blood, cultured in vitro, taken after SARS-CoV-2 vaccination. The bases read TGTGCCAGCAGTGAACGAGGGGCGCTGGGGGAGACCCAGTACTTC. Its protein product is CASSERGALGETQYF.